The table lists the clone carrying this T cell receptor beta chain with a few counts. Antigen: not known. This specimen belongs to a study of T cell repertoires in cytomegalovirus infection. Overall study context: Public signatures in TCR beta pointed to CMV infection and matching HLA type. Study-wide points: Dominant in the ex vivo response were TCR beta clonotypes restricted by HLA-C and specific for CMV. Carriage of CMV together with the relevant HLA was identifiable through cumulative public TCR beta family frequency.

One entry per CDR3 protein, called by TCRdb with MiXCR from the reads. This table has roughly 130,000 distinct CDR3 sequences, roughly a quarter appearing once. The CDR3 runs 14 residues. J gave up 5 bases and V 0 bases, and 4 bases lay outside the gene matches. This clonotype was obtained from a human donor in good health (CMV status not recorded). Some clones in this sample may be carry-over from other donors' samples. This rearrangement joins TRBV12-3 or TRBV12-4 to TRBJ2-7, with 7 nucleotides matching TRBD2. What was sequenced was PBMCs, sequenced either directly or after in vitro stimulation (not recorded which). As DNA, the CDR3 is TGTGCCAGCAGTTTAGCGGGAGGGCGTGACGAGCAGTACTTC. Protein sequence: CASSLAGGRDEQYF.